This record covers a single TCR beta chain. Its antigen is undetermined. Assay used: immunoSEQ multiplex PCR; TCRdb lists only in-frame clones, some missing. Of about 110,000 clones in the sample, 90% were seen once. This record belongs to a study of Tregs in tolerant kidney transplant recipients. Findings and limits, study-wide: This study did not directly address biological reproducibility. Findings come from small patient numbers and require larger validation.

The CDR3 runs to 13 residues. In germline, CDR1 is SGHRS, CDR2 YFSETQ. Trimming took 0 bases from V and 8 from J, leaving 9 bases between them. The clonotype comes from a human donor who received a combined kidney and bone marrow transplant. This material consisted of CD4+ T cells from blood, taken before the transplant. The chain couples TRBV5-1 to TRBJ1-3, with D unresolved. Written as DNA, the CDR3 is TGCGCCAGCAGCTTGGGACTGGGAGACACCATATATTTT. This gives the protein CASSLGLGDTIYF.